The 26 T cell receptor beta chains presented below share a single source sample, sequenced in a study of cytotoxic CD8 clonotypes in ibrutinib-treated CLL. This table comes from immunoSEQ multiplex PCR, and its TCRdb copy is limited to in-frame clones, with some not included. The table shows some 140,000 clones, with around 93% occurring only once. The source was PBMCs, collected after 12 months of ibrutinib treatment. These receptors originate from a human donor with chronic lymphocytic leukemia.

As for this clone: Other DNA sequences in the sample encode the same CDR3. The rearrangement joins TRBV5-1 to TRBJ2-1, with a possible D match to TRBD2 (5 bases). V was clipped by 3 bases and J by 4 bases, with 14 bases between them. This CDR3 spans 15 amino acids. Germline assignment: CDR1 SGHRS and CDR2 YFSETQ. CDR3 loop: CASSSTGTDYNEQFF. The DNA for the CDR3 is TGCGCCAGCAGCTCGACGGGAACTGATTACAATGAGCAGTTCTTC. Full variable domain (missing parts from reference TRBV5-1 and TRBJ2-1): KAGVTQTPRYLIKTRGQQVTLSCSPISGHRSVSWYQQTPGQGLQFLFEYFSETQRNKGNFPGRFSGRQFSNSRSEMNVSTLELGDSALYLCASSSTGTDYNEQFFGPGTRLTVL.

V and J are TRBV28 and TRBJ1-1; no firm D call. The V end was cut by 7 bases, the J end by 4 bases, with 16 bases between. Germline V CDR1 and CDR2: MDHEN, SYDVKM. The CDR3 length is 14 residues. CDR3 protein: CASTLGSVLTEAFF. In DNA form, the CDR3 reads TGTGCCAGCACCTTAGGCTCAGTCCTCACTGAAGCTTTCTTT.

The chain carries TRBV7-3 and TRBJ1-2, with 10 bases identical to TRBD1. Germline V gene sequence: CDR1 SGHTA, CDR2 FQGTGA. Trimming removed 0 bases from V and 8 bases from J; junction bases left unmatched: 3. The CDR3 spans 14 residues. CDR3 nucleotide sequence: TGTGCCAGCAGCTTAACCGGGACAGGGGCCGGCTACACCTTC. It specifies CASSLTGTGAGYTF. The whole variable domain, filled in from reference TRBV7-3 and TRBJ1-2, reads GAGVSQTPSNKVTEKGKYVELRCDPISGHTALYWYRQSLGQGPEFLIYFQGTGAADDSGLPNDRFFAVRPEGSVSTLKIQRTERGDSAVYLCASSLTGTGAGYTFGSGTRLTVV.

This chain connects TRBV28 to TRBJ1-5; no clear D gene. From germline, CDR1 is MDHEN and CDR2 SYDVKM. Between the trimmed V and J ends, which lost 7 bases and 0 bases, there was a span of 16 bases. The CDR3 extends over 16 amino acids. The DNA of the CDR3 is TGTGCCAGCACCCCGTCGCGGAGCTATAGCAATCAGCCCCAGCATTTT. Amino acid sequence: CASTPSRSYSNQPQHF.

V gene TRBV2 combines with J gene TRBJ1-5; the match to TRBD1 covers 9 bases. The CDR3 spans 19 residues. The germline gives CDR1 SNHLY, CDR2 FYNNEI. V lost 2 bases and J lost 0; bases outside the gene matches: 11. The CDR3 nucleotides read TGTGCCAGCAGTGAAAGAGGGACAGGGCCTACTTATAGCAATCAGCCCCAGCATTTT. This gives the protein CASSERGTGPTYSNQPQHF.

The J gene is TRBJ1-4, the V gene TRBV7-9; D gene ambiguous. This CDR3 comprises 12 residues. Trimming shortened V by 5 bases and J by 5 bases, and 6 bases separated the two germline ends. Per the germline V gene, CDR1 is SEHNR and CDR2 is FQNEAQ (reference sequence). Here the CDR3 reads CASSQGNEKLFF. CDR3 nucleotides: TGTGCCAGCAGCCAAGGGAATGAAAAACTGTTTTTT.

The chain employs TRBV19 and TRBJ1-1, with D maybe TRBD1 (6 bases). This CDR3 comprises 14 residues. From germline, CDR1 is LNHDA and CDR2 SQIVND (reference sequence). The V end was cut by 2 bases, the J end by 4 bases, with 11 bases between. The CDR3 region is CASSIRGGGTEAFF. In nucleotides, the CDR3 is TGTGCCAGTAGTATAAGGGGGGGTGGCACTGAAGCTTTCTTT.

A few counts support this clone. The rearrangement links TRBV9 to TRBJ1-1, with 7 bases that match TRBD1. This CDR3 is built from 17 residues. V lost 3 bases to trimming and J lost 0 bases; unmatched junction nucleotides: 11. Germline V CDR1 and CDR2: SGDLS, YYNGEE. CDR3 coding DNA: TGTGCCAGCAGCGCCACATCTCGGAGGGGGCTGAACACTGAAGCTTTCTTT. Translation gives CASSATSRRGLNTEAFF.

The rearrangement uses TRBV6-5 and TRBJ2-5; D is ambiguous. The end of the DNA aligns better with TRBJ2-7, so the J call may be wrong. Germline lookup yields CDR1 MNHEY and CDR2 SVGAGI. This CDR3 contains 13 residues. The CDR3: CASSYTSTYEQYF. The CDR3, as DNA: TGTGCCAGCAGTTACACGTCTACCTACGAGCAGTACTTC.

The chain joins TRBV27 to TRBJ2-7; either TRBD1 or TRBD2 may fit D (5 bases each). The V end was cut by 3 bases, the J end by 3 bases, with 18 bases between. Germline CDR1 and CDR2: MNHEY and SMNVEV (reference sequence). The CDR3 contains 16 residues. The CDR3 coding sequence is TGTGCCAGCAGTTTGAGGGGACCCTCATCCTTCTACGAGCAGTACTTC. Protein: CASSLRGPSSFYEQYF.

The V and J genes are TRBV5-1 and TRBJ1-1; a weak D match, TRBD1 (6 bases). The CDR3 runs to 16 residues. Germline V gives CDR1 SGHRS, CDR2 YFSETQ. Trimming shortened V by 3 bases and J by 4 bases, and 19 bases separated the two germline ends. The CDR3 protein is CASSSGAGRSSTEAFF. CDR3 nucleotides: TGCGCCAGCAGCTCAGGGGCAGGCCGGAGCAGCACTGAAGCTTTCTTT.

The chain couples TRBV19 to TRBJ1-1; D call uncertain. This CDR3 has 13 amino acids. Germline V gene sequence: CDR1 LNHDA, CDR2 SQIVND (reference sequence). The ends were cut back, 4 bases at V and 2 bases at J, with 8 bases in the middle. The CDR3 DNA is TGTGCCAGTAGTAGTATTGGAAACACTGAAGCTTTCTTT. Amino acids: CASSSIGNTEAFF. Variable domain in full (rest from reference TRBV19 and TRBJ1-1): DGGITQSPKYLFRKEGQNVTLSCEQNLNHDAMYWYRQDPGQGLRLIYYSQIVNDFQKGDIAEGYSVSREKKESFPLTVTSAQKNPTAFYLCASSSIGNTEAFFGQGTRLTVV.

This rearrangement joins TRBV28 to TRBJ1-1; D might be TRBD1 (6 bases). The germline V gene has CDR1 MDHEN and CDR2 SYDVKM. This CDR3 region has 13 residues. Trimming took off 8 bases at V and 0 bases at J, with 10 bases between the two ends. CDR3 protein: CASSGDMNTEAFF. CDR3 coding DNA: TGTGCCAGCTCGGGGGACATGAACACTGAAGCTTTCTTT.

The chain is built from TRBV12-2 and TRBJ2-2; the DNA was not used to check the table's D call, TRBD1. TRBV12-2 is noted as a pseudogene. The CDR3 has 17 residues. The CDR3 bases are TGTGCAAGTCGCTTTAGCCAGGGTGTTATATTAACCGGGGAGCTGTTTTTT. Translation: CASRFSQGVILTGELFF.

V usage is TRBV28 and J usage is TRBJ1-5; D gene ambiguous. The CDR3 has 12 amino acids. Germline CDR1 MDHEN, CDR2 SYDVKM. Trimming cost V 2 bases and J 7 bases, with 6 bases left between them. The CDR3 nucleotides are TGTGCCAGCAGTTTAGCGCCACAGCCCCAGCATTTT. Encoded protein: CASSLAPQPQHF.

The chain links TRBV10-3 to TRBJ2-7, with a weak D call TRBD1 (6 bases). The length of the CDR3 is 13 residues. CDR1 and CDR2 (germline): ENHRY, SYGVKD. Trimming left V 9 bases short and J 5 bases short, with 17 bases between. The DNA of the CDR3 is TGTGCCATTTTGGGTCTACAGGGCCACGAGCAGTACTTC. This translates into CAILGLQGHEQYF.

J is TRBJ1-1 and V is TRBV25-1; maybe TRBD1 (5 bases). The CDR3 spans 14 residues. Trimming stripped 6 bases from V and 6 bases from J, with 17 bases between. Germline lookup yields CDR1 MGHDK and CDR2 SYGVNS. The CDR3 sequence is CASRAIDSLAEAFF. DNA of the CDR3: TGTGCCAGCAGGGCTATTGACAGCCTCGCTGAAGCTTTCTTT.

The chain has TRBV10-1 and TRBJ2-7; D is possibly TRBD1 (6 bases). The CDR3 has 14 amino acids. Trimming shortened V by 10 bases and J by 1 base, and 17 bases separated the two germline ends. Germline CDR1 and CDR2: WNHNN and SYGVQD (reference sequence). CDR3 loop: CATAPHTGSYEQYF. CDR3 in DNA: TGCGCCACCGCACCCCACACAGGGTCCTACGAGCAGTACTTC.

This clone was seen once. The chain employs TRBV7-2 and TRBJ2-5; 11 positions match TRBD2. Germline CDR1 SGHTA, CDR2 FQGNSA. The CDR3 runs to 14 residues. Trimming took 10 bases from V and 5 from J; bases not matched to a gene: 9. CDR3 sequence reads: CATSSGRARETQYF. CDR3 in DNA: TGTGCCACGAGTAGCGGGAGGGCCAGGGAGACCCAGTACTTC.

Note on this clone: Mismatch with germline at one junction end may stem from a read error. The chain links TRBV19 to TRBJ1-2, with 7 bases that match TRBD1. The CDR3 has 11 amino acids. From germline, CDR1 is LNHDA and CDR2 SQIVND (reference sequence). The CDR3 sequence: CASSSGQMKAF. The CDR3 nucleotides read TGTGCCAGTAGCTCGGGACAGATGAAGGCCTTC.

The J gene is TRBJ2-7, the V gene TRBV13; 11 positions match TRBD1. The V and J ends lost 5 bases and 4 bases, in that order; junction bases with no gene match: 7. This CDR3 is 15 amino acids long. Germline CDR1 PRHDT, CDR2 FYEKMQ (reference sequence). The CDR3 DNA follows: TGTGCCAGCAGCCCCTGGACAGGGGGCCGGTACGAGCAGTACTTC. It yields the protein CASSPWTGGRYEQYF.

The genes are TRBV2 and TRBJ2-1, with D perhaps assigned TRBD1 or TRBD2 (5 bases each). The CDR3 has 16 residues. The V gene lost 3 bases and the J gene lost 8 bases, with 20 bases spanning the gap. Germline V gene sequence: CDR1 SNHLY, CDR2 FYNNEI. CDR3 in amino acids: CASSDEGPPPEYEQFF. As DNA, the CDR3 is TGTGCCAGCAGTGACGAGGGGCCACCCCCCGAGTATGAGCAGTTCTTC.

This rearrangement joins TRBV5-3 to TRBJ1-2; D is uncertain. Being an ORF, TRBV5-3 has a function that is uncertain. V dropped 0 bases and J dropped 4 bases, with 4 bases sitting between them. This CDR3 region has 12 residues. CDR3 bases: TGTGCCAGAAGCTTGGTGTCCTATGGCTACACCTTC. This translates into CARSLVSYGYTF.

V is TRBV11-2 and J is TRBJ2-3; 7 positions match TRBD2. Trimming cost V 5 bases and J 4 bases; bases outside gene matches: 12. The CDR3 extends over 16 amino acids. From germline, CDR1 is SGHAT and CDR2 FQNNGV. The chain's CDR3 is CASSVGFGRAPDTQYF. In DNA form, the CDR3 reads TGTGCCAGCAGCGTAGGATTTGGGAGGGCCCCAGATACGCAGTATTTT.

CDR3 amino acids: CASSPDSWENQPQHF. The CDR3 nucleotides read TGTGCCAGTAGTCCGGACTCCTGGGAAAATCAGCCCCAGCATTTT. This chain connects TRBV19 to TRBJ1-5; the D is unclear. CDR1 and CDR2 (germline): LNHDA, SQIVND (reference sequence). The CDR3 covers 15 residues. V lost 5 bases and J 4 bases, leaving 15 bases between the germline ends.

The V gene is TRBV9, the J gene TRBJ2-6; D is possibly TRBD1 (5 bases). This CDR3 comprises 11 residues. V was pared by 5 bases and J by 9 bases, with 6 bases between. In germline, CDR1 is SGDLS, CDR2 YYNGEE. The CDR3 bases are TGTGCCAGCAGGACAGACAACGTCCTGACTTTC. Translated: CASRTDNVLTF.